The source of this T cell receptor (beta chain) is a study of blood T cells in healthy people across ages. Looked up from germline, CDR1 is SGHDT and CDR2 is YYEEEE. Trimming at V came to 4 bases and at J to 7 bases, leaving 8 bases not matched to a gene. The CDR3 is made up of 15 amino acids. Study-level findings and limits: With naive T cell percentage, TCR beta diversity showed a strong correlation. No one knew whether donors had CMV, which possibly confounded expanded clonotype changes.

Together with a sample-barcoded 5' primer, a J-beta primer mix was included in a second PCR lasting roughly 7 to 11 cycles. TCRdb ran MiXCR on the 5' RACE reads and lists one entry per CDR3 protein. The sample comprises 1.5 million to 2 million distinct CDR3 sequences, about 39% of which are singletons, and 23% rests with the top ten. Of note for this clonotype: The antigen remains unidentified.

The sequence was collected from a human donor in good health. The chain uses TRBV5-6 and TRBJ2-1, with TRBD2 matching over 10 bases. The specimen was blood. The CDR3 DNA reads TGTGCCAGCAGCCCGGGACTAGCGCCGAGAAATGAGCAGTTCTTC. Encoded protein: CASSPGLAPRNEQFF. The full variable domain, its missing parts supplied by reference TRBV5-6 and TRBJ2-1, is DAGVTQSPTHLIKTRGQQVTLRCSPKSGHDTVSWYQQALGQGPQFIFQYYEEEERQRGNFPDRFSGHQFPNYSSELNVNALLLGDSALYLCASSPGLAPRNEQFFGPGTRLTVL.